A single sample gave rise to the 10 T cell receptor beta chains below, sequenced in a study of cytomegalovirus exposure and HLA in healthy donors. PCR was performed using 60 Vbeta and 13 Jbeta primers. Sequencing used immunoSEQ multiplex PCR; TCRdb keeps in-frame clones, though not all of them. The table has approximately 150,000 clones, just under 65% seen once. The sequencing input was PBMCs. The source of these receptors is a woman in her fifties or sixties in good health and CMV-seropositive.

The chain couples TRBV4-3 to TRBJ1-1; D uncertain. CDR3 length: 14 residues. The germline gives CDR1 LGHNA, CDR2 YSLEER. Trimming took off 7 bases at V and 6 bases at J, with 18 bases between the two ends. The CDR3, as DNA: TGCGCCAGCAAAGGGAGGGAGAGCGTTCCTGAAGCTTTCTTT. Residues: CASKGRESVPEAFF.

V usage is TRBV7-9 and J usage is TRBJ2-2; 12 bases are shared with TRBD1. The CDR3 spans 16 residues. V lost 3 bases to trimming and J lost 7 bases; unmatched junction nucleotides: 6. CDR1 and CDR2 (germline): SEHNR, FQNEAQ (reference sequence). CDR3 in DNA: TGTGCCAGCAGCTTGAAGGGGACAGGGGGCGTCGGGGAGCTGTTTTTT. Its translation: CASSLKGTGGVGELFF.

The CDR3: CSVDAQDTGGPGETQYF. The CDR3 region has the DNA TGCAGCGTTGATGCCCAGGATACGGGAGGGCCAGGAGAGACCCAGTACTTC. The rearrangement uses TRBV29-1 and TRBJ2-5, with 8 nucleotides matching TRBD2. CDR1 is SQVTM and CDR2 is ANQGSEA in the germline V gene. J lost 4 bases, V lost 3 bases, and 16 bases had no gene match. The CDR3 spans 17 residues. The entire variable domain, with the rest obtained from reference TRBV29-1 and TRBJ2-5, is as follows: SAVISQKPSRDICQRGTSLTIQCQVDSQVTMMFWYRQQPGQSLTLIATANQGSEATYESGFVIDKFPISRPNLTFSTLTVSNMSPEDSSIYLCSVDAQDTGGPGETQYFGPGTRLLVL.

This clone rates as large (0.1 to 1%). Other DNA variants within this sample encode the same CDR3. The V call is TRBV5-4, the J call TRBJ2-3; no reliable D call. CDR1 is SGHNT, CDR2 YYREEE, per germline (reference sequence). The length of the CDR3 is 14 residues. Trimming removed 0 bases from V and 5 bases from J, with 10 bases in between. CDR3 region: CASSLVVTKDTQYF. In nucleotides, the CDR3 is TGTGCCAGCAGCTTGGTAGTAACTAAAGATACGCAGTATTTT.

This clone was seen a few times. The chain couples TRBV2 to TRBJ2-2; 9 nucleotides agree with TRBD1. The V gene's germline CDR1 is SNHLY and CDR2 FYNNEI. The V and J ends lost 6 bases and 7 bases, in that order; junction bases with no gene match: 3. The CDR3 is 13 residues long. CDR3 bases: TGTGCCAGCAGACAGGGGGCTGGCGGGGAGCTGTTTTTT. Translating gives CASRQGAGGELFF. Complete variable domain (other parts from reference TRBV2 and TRBJ2-2): EPEVTQTPSHQVTQMGQEVILRCVPISNHLYFYWYRQILGQKVEFLVSFYNNEISEKSEIFDDQFSVERPDGSNFTLKIRSTKLEDSAMYFCASRQGAGGELFFGEGSRLTVL.

About this clone: A junction end diverges from the germline sequence, so it may reflect a read error. This chain links TRBV5-1 with TRBJ2-2; 9 bases line up with TRBD2. The CDR3 length is 19 residues. The germline CDR1 and CDR2 sequences are SGHRS and YFSETQ. The CDR3 reads CASSWPLSAGGPKTGELFF. The CDR3 DNA is TGCGCCAGCAGCTGGCCCCTTTCCGCGGGAGGGCCGAAAACCGGGGAGCTGTTTTTT.

This chain links TRBV5-1 with TRBJ2-2; 7 bases map to TRBD1. The germline gives CDR1 SGHRS, CDR2 YFSETQ. V shed 4 bases and J 5 bases; nucleotides not matched to a gene: 8. The CDR3 consists of 15 residues. For the CDR3, the DNA is TGCGCCAGCAGCCCCAACAGGGGTGGGACCGGGGAGCTGTTTTTT. Protein product: CASSPNRGGTGELFF.

CDR3 coding DNA: TGCGCCAGCAGCTGGACGGCCGTTAGCGGGACCTACAATGAGCAGTTCTTC. Translating it yields CASSWTAVSGTYNEQFF. This sequence joins TRBV5-1 and TRBJ2-1; 8 nucleotides match TRBD2. The germline V gene encodes CDR1 SGHRS and CDR2 YFSETQ. CDR3 length: 17 amino acids. J lost 2 bases, V lost 3 bases, and 10 bases had no gene match. Supplemented by reference TRBV5-1 and TRBJ2-1, the full variable domain reads KAGVTQTPRYLIKTRGQQVTLSCSPISGHRSVSWYQQTPGQGLQFLFEYFSETQRNKGNFPGRFSGRQFSNSRSEMNVSTLELGDSALYLCASSWTAVSGTYNEQFFGPGTRLTVL.

The CDR3 sequence is CASSYGRTSGRASTDTQYF. The CDR3 DNA reads as TGTGCCAGCAGCTATGGTCGGACTAGCGGGAGAGCTAGCACAGATACGCAGTATTTT. The genes are TRBV5-8 and TRBJ2-3; 13 bases are shared with TRBD2. Germline CDR1 and CDR2: SGHTS and YDEGEE. The J segment lost 0 bases and the V segment lost 3 bases, leaving 10 bases of the junction unmatched. The length of the CDR3 is 19 residues. Filled out from reference TRBV5-8 and TRBJ2-3, the complete variable domain reads EAGVTQSPTHLIKTRGQQATLRCSPISGHTSVYWYQQALGLGLQFLLWYDEGEERNRGNFPPRFSGRQFPNYSSELNVNALELEDSALYLCASSYGRTSGRASTDTQYFGPGTRLTVL.

This clone was detected a few times. The rearrangement joins TRBV28 to TRBJ1-3; weak D call: TRBD1 (5 bases). This CDR3 is built from 15 residues. Germline CDR1 is MDHEN and CDR2 is SYDVKM. V lost 8 bases and J lost 0, with 14 bases in between. CDR3 region: CASAGGQGSGNTIYF. CDR3 nucleotide sequence: TGTGCCAGCGCTGGTGGGCAGGGCTCTGGAAACACCATATATTTT. Based on the CDR3 plus reference TRBV28 and TRBJ1-3, the full variable domain is DVKVTQSSRYLVKRTGEKVFLECVQDMDHENMFWYRQDPGLGLRLIYFSYDVKMKEKGDIPEGYSVSREKKERFSLILESASTNQTSMYLCASAGGQGSGNTIYFGEGSWLTVV.